This T cell receptor beta chain originates from a study of shared clonotypes between healthy human individuals. Study-level background: Researchers drew samples from a couple of women and a few men aged 18 to 49.

This CDR3 has 14 amino acids. Germline CDR1 MNHEY, CDR2 SVGAGI. V was cut by 5 bases and J by 6 bases, with 16 bases left in between. This clone was observed a few times. TCRdb keeps only in-frame clones here, not all; method: immunoSEQ multiplex PCR. The sample lists about 510,000 clones, 60% to 80% occurring once. The chain combines TRBV6-5 with TRBJ1-1, with unresolved D. The sample was PBMCs. This receptor was obtained from a middle-aged woman in good health. Some clones in this sample may be carry-over from other donors' samples. For the CDR3, the DNA is TGTGCCAGCAGTCCCCCGGAGGGCTCTTCTGAAGCTTTCTTT. Translation: CASSPPEGSSEAFF.